This record concerns one T cell receptor beta chain sequence. Its target is unknown. Trimming took off 0 bases at V and 4 bases at J, with 9 bases between the two ends. The germline gives CDR1 SGHTA, CDR2 FQGNSA. The CDR3 has 14 residues. This specimen belongs to a study of shared clonotypes between healthy human individuals. Whole-study findings and limits: Measured sharing among donors was expected to vary with sequencing depth.

Per the authors' pipeline: Filtering differed for immunoSEQ, which gave only junction sequences without quality scores. The repertoire was sequenced with immunoSEQ multiplex PCR; TCRdb's copy has only in-frame clones and lacks some. V and J calls and clone size are given by that table; D and trimming were obtained from the DNA. There are about 380,000 clones in the sample; approximately 96% occur only once, and around 0.29% lies in the top ten. Sequences were obtained from memory CD8+ T cells sorted from blood. As for subset: CD45RO+ cells pooled with CCR7-negative TemRA cells. The chain combines TRBV7-2 with TRBJ1-2; TRBD1 is a possible D gene (5 bases). This TCR was sampled from a man aged 25 to 40 in good health. Here the CDR3 DNA reads TGTGCCAGCAGCTTAGCGAACAGGATCTATGGCTACACCTTC. Translating it yields CASSLANRIYGYTF.